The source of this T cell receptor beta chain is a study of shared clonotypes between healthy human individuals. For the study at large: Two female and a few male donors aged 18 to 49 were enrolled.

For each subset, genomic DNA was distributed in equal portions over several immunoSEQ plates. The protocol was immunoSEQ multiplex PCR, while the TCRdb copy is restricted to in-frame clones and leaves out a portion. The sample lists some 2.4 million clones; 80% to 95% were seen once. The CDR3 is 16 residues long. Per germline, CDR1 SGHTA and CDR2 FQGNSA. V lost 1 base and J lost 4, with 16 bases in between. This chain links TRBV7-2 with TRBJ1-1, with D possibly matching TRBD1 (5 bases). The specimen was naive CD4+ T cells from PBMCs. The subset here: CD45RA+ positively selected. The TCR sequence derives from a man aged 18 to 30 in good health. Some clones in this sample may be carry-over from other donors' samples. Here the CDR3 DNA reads TGTGCCAGCAGCTTAGTGGGGGTGCTTGGGACCACTGAAGCTTTCTTT. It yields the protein CASSLVGVLGTTEAFF. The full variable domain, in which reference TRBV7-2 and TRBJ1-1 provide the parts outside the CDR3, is GAGVSQSPSNKVTEKGKDVELRCDPISGHTALYWYRQSLGQGLEFLIYFQGNSAPDKSGLPSDRFSAERTGGSVSTLTIQRTQQEDSAVYLCASSLVGVLGTTEAFFGQGTRLTVV.